The 11 T cell receptor beta chains below come from one sample, sequenced in a study of blood T cell repertoires in COVID-19. TCRdb keeps only in-frame clones here, not all; method: immunoSEQ multiplex PCR. The sample records about 200,000 clones, around 78% being singletons. Sequencing was carried out using peripheral blood. Every receptor here comes from a woman of 80 years or more with active or convalescent COVID-19.

This chain uses TRBV4-2 with TRBJ1-5; D may be TRBD1 (5 bases). V gave up 4 bases and J gave up 11 bases, with 15 bases separating them. There are 13 residues in the CDR3. The germline gives CDR1 LGHNA, CDR2 YNFKEQ. DNA of the CDR3: TGTGCCAGCAGCCCTCAAACGGGGGGTGCCCAGCATTTT. Its translation: CASSPQTGGAQHF.

The chain recombines TRBV6-6 with TRBJ2-5; TRBD1 matches 8 bases. J gave up 5 bases and V 6 bases, and 8 bases lay outside the gene matches. From germline, CDR1 is MNHNY and CDR2 SVGAGI (reference sequence). The length of the CDR3 is 14 residues. CDR3 sequence: CASSQDRGRETQYF. In nucleotides, the CDR3 is TGTGCCAGCAGCCAAGACAGGGGTCGGGAGACCCAGTACTTC.

This clone was picked up one time. V usage is TRBV12-3 or TRBV12-4 and J usage is TRBJ1-5; D not certain. Trimming left V 6 bases short and J 0 bases short, with 6 bases between. The CDR3 length is 13 residues. Here the CDR3 reads CASSEFSNQPQHF. As DNA, the CDR3 is TGTGCCAGCAGCGAGTTTAGCAATCAGCCCCAGCATTTT.

This chain joins TRBV19 and TRBJ2-5; 8 bases are a match to TRBD1. Germline CDR1 reads LNHDA; CDR2 reads SQIVND (reference sequence). This CDR3 has 15 amino acids. Trimming took 1 base from V and 2 from J; bases not matched to a gene: 3. CDR3 nucleotides: TGTGCCAGTAGTATAGGGACAGGGCAACAAGAGACCCAGTACTTC. It encodes CASSIGTGQQETQYF. Drawing the rest from reference TRBV19 and TRBJ2-5, the complete variable domain is DGGITQSPKYLFRKEGQNVTLSCEQNLNHDAMYWYRQDPGQGLRLIYYSQIVNDFQKGDIAEGYSVSREKKESFPLTVTSAQKNPTAFYLCASSIGTGQQETQYFGPGTRLLVL.

The rearrangement links TRBV3-1 (or the pseudogene TRBV3-2) to TRBJ1-3; tentative D call: TRBD1 (5 bases). V lost 1 base and J lost 9, with 10 bases in between. Germline lookup yields CDR1 LGHDT and CDR2 YNNKEL (reference sequence). The CDR3 is 13 residues long. CDR3: CASSQGGGSTIYF. The CDR3 DNA reads as TGTGCCAGCAGCCAAGGGGGCGGTAGCACCATATATTTT.

The rearrangement links TRBV10-2 to TRBJ2-5, with 10 bases aligning to TRBD2. The CDR3 extends over 15 amino acids. Per the germline V gene, CDR1 is WSHSY and CDR2 is SAAADI. With 3 bases clipped from V and 6 bases from J, the junction kept 7 bases outside the gene matches. The CDR3 bases are TGCGCCAGCAGTGATCAAGCGGGGGGGCCCCAGACCCAGTACTTC. It is translated as CASSDQAGGPQTQYF.

The rearrangement links TRBV6-6 to TRBJ2-5; 9 positions agree with TRBD2. Per germline, CDR1 MNHNY and CDR2 SVGAGI (reference sequence). The CDR3 has 14 residues. The junction had 6 bases not matched to a gene; V was cut back by 6 bases and J by 4 bases. Written as DNA, the CDR3 is TGTGCCAGCAGCGGCGGGGGGGCCCGAGAGACCCAGTACTTC. Translated, it gives CASSGGGARETQYF.

J is TRBJ1-2 and V is TRBV5-5; tentatively, D is TRBD1 (5 bases). Deletions cut 7 bases from V and 4 bases from J, with 14 bases between. In germline, CDR1 is SGHKS, CDR2 YYEKEE (reference sequence). This CDR3 has 13 residues. CDR3 residues: CASGDGGGYGYTF. Written as DNA, the CDR3 is TGTGCCAGCGGAGATGGGGGGGGCTATGGCTACACCTTC.

This clone was counted between two and nine times. The chain joins TRBV29-1 to TRBJ1-1; 9 nucleotides align to TRBD1. V dropped 0 bases and J dropped 5; count of bases not matched to a gene: 10. The CDR3 is made up of 16 amino acids. Germline assignment: CDR1 SQVTM and CDR2 ANQGSEA. The CDR3: CSVEEDRGAGYTEAFF. CDR3 DNA sequence: TGCAGCGTTGAAGAGGACAGGGGAGCAGGGTATACTGAAGCTTTCTTT.

V is TRBV5-6 and J is TRBJ1-4; tentative D call: TRBD1 (5 bases). The germline CDR1 and CDR2 sequences are SGHDT and YYEEEE. The V end was cut by 3 bases, the J end by 10 bases, with 16 bases between. This CDR3 has 14 residues. The CDR3 region has the DNA TGTGCCAGCAGCTGGCCGGGGGAAGTAGGAAAACTGTTTTTT. This encodes CASSWPGEVGKLFF.

The J gene is TRBJ2-7, the V gene TRBV27, with 7 positions matching TRBD1. V shed 6 bases, J shed 3 bases, and the junction held 11 bases outside the gene matches. Germline V gene sequence: CDR1 MNHEY, CDR2 SMNVEV (reference sequence). CDR3 length: 15 residues. CDR3 DNA: TGTGCCAGCAGCTCGACAGGGAGTTTGGGCTACGAGCAGTACTTC. Translation: CASSSTGSLGYEQYF.